Following are 21 T cell receptor beta chains from one sample sequenced in a study of T cell clonality in common variable immunodeficiency. Study findings and constraints: Common variable immunodeficiency TCR beta sequences reportedly had fewer deletions and N-nucleotide insertions.

The antigens of these receptors remain unknown. Produced via immunoSEQ multiplex PCR; TCRdb's table is partial and in-frame only. The sample data list approximately 8,800 clones. Sequencing input: peripheral blood mononuclear cells. The receptors shown here come from a human donor with common variable immunodeficiency.

The sequenced CDR3 bases are TGTGCCAGCAGCTCGCGGGCTTCCTACGAG. Translated: CASSSRASYE. The CDR3, in full, reads CASSSRASYEQYF. The V gene is TRBV7-2, the J gene TRBJ2-7; TRBD2 might be the D (5 bases). The read gets to within 3 residues of the CDR3 end, and the germline J gene fills in the rest. CDR1 is SGHTA and CDR2 is FQGNSA in the germline V gene. V was clipped by 4 bases and J by 1 base, with 8 bases between them. The CDR3 runs 13 residues.

According to its frequency, this clone is medium-sized. The CDR3 end is not reached by the read, which stops 3 residues before it; the germline J gene fills it in. This chain joins TRBV29-1 and TRBJ2-3, with D tentatively TRBD2 (5 bases). The CDR3 runs to 14 residues. The V gene lost 2 bases and the J gene lost 0 bases, with 9 bases spanning the gap. Per germline, CDR1 SQVTM and CDR2 ANQGSEA. Here the CDR3 reads CSVERRVSTDTQYF. The CDR3 bases that were read are TGCAGCGTTGAAAGGCGGGTTAGCACAGATACG.

Regarding this clone: The read terminates 3 residues before the CDR3 end, so the remaining end is supplied by the germline J gene. The chain links TRBV18 to TRBJ2-5, with D uncertain. The V gene's germline CDR1 is KGHSH and CDR2 LQKENI. V shed 0 bases and J shed 4 bases, with 9 bases lying between them. This CDR3 region has 14 residues. CDR3 DNA (partial): TGTGCCAGCTCACCACCTGAAGGGCGAGAGACC. This sequence encodes CASSPPEGRET. The whole CDR3 reads CASSPPEGRETQYF.

About this clone itself: Coverage ceases 3 residues before the CDR3 finishes, and the germline J gene fills in the end. The chain carries TRBV29-1 and TRBJ1-2; 7 nucleotides match TRBD1. CDR1 is SQVTM and CDR2 is ANQGSEA in the germline V gene. The ends lost 7 bases at V and 3 bases at J; junction bases unmatched: 5. The CDR3 is 12 amino acids. The sequenced part of the CDR3 DNA is TGCAGCGCCGACAGGGTGGACTATGGC. Translated: CSADRVDYG. The full CDR3 reads CSADRVDYGYTF.

Comments on this clone: From the germline J gene comes the end of the CDR3, since the read stops 3 residues before it. The chain recombines TRBV5-6 with TRBJ1-6; TRBD1 matches 9 bases. This CDR3 spans 15 amino acids. Germline-derived CDR1 and CDR2 are SGHDT and YYEEEE. Trimming took 4 bases from V and 7 from J; bases not matched to a gene: 6. Incomplete CDR3 DNA: TGTGCCAGCAGCCCGTACAGGGGGCGGAATTCACCC. Amino acids: CASSPYRGRNSP. In full, the CDR3 is CASSPYRGRNSPLHF.

Of note for this clone: The read comes to an end 3 residues before the CDR3 does, leaving the germline J gene to fill in the end. The gene calls are TRBV7-9 and TRBJ2-3; TRBD1 aligns across 7 bases. Germline V lookup: CDR1 SEHNR, CDR2 FQNEAQ (reference sequence). V shed 5 bases and J 6 bases; nucleotides not matched to a gene: 8. The CDR3 sequence is 14 residues long. The chain's CDR3 is CASSPGQMGDTQYF. The part of the CDR3 DNA that was read is TGTGCCAGCAGCCCGGGACAGATGGGGGATACG.

As for this clone: The read is 3 residues too short to cover the CDR3 end, so that end is filled in from the germline J gene. V and J are TRBV10-3 and TRBJ2-5, with 9 bases fitting TRBD2. CDR3 length equals 14 residues. The V gene end was trimmed by 4 bases and the J gene end by 5 bases; junction bases not matched to a gene: 5. Per germline, CDR1 ENHRY and CDR2 SYGVKD. The chain's CDR3 is CAISGGSGSETQYF. CDR3 DNA, as far as it was read: TGTGCCATCAGTGGAGGTAGCGGGAGTGAGACC.

Points on this clone: Read data end 3 residues before the CDR3 end; the end is taken from the germline J gene. This chain uses TRBV19 with TRBJ1-1; no firm D call. The CDR3 extends over 13 amino acids. V was clipped by 3 bases and J by 4 bases, with 9 bases between them. The germline CDR1 and CDR2 sequences are LNHDA and SQIVND (reference sequence). The DNA read from the CDR3 is TGTGCCAGTAGTATCAACAGTGGCACTGAA. The encoded protein is CASSINSGTE. The full CDR3 protein is CASSINSGTEAFF. Supplemented by reference TRBV19 and TRBJ1-1, the full variable domain reads DGGITQSPKYLFRKEGQNVTLSCEQNLNHDAMYWYRQDPGQGLRLIYYSQIVNDFQKGDIAEGYSVSREKKESFPLTVTSAQKNPTAFYLCASSINSGTEAFFGQGTRLTVV.

About this clone itself: The CDR3 extends 3 residues past the end of the read, so its final part is completed from the germline J gene. The chain uses TRBV19 and TRBJ2-1, with 9 bases that match TRBD2. Per the germline V gene, CDR1 is LNHDA and CDR2 is SQIVND (reference sequence). Unmatched junction bases numbered 13, after V lost 7 bases and J lost 3 bases. This CDR3 contains 17 residues. The CDR3 spells CASTPMATAGGYNEQFF. CDR3 DNA (partial): TGTGCCAGTACCCCAATGGCAACAGCGGGAGGCTACAATGAG.

With respect to this clone: The CDR3 end lies 3 residues beyond the end of the read and is filled in from the germline J gene. This rearrangement joins TRBV2 to TRBJ2-5; TRBD1 matches 7 bases. V shed 5 bases and J 3 bases; nucleotides not matched to a gene: 3. The CDR3 is made up of 13 amino acids. Germline V gene data show CDR1 as SNHLY and CDR2 as FYNNEI. CDR3 amino acids: CASSRDSKETQYF. The part of the CDR3 DNA that was read is TGTGCCAGCAGTCGGGACAGTAAAGAGACC.

Comment on this clone: The sequenced fragment ends 3 residues before the CDR3 boundary, so the rest is inferred from the germline J gene. The rearrangement joins TRBV7-3 to TRBJ1-1; 7 nucleotides line up with TRBD1. Germline-derived CDR1 and CDR2 are SGHTA and FQGTGA. With V trimmed by 6 bases and J by 0 bases, 4 bases remained unmatched. CDR3 length equals 14 residues. This chain's CDR3 is CASSKDRMNTEAFF. CDR3 DNA, as far as it was read: TGTGCCAGCAGTAAGGACAGGATGAACACTGAA.

For this clone: The observed sequence ends 3 residues before the CDR3 terminus, with the missing tail filled in from the germline J gene. The chain combines TRBV19 with TRBJ1-5, with D possibly matching TRBD1 (6 bases). Trimming cost V 5 bases and J 3 bases, with 14 bases left between them. The CDR3 runs 15 residues. Germline lookup yields CDR1 LNHDA and CDR2 SQIVND (reference sequence). The CDR3 spells CASSRGRQDNQPQHF. Partial CDR3 DNA: TGTGCCAGTAGTCGGGGAAGACAGGACAATCAGCCC.

About this clone itself: The CDR3 end lies 3 residues beyond the end of the read and is filled in from the germline J gene. The chain carries TRBV18 and TRBJ2-7; 8 bases line up with TRBD1. This CDR3 comprises 15 residues. Trimming at V came to 5 bases and at J to 3 bases, leaving 9 bases not matched to a gene. From germline, CDR1 is KGHSH and CDR2 LQKENI. CDR3 DNA, as far as it was read: TGTGCCAGCTCATCCCGAAGGACAGGGTACTACGAG. The encoded protein is CASSSRRTGYYE. The full CDR3 reads CASSSRRTGYYEQYF.

With regard to this clone: The sequenced fragment ends 3 residues before the CDR3 boundary, so the rest is inferred from the germline J gene. J is TRBJ2-1 and V is TRBV20-1; D is unresolved. Germline loops: CDR1 DFQATT, CDR2 SNEGSKA (reference sequence). V was pared by 5 bases and J by 7 bases, with 9 bases between. This CDR3 spans 11 amino acids. CDR3 DNA, as far as it was read: TGCAGTGCTTCCGACGGGAATGAG. Translated, it gives CSASDGNE. The complete CDR3 sequence is CSASDGNEQFF.

Comments on this clone: Read data end 3 residues before the CDR3 end; the end is taken from the germline J gene. V and J are TRBV29-1 and TRBJ2-5; TRBD1 aligns across 8 bases. V lost 6 bases to trimming and J lost 5 bases; unmatched junction nucleotides: 11. CDR1 SQVTM and CDR2 ANQGSEA come from the germline V gene. The CDR3 runs 14 residues. Partial CDR3 DNA: TGCAGCGTGATGGGACAGGCGGCGTTCGAGACC. Its translation: CSVMGQAAFET. The CDR3 in its entirety is CSVMGQAAFETQYF.

About this clone: Coverage ceases 3 residues before the CDR3 finishes, and the germline J gene fills in the end. The chain carries TRBV2 and TRBJ1-6; D unresolved. This CDR3 region has 16 residues. Germline CDR1 SNHLY, CDR2 FYNNEI. Between the trimmed V and J ends, which lost 3 bases and 11 bases, there was a span of 20 bases. Partial CDR3 DNA: TGTGCCAGCAGTGACGGACTCTCTAGTACCATTGCACCC. This sequence encodes CASSDGLSSTIAP. The CDR3 in its entirety is CASSDGLSSTIAPLHF.

As concerns this clone: The read finishes 3 residues shy of the CDR3 end, and the germline J gene is used to complete it. The V call is TRBV7-2, the J call TRBJ1-3; weak D call: TRBD1 (6 bases). This CDR3 comprises 13 residues. V was clipped by 1 base and J by 7 bases, with 8 bases between them. Germline-derived CDR1 and CDR2 are SGHTA and FQGNSA. The CDR3 bases that were read are TGTGCCAGCAGCTTAGACAGGGCGAACACC. Its translation: CASSLDRANT. The full CDR3 sequence reads CASSLDRANTIYF.

Regarding this clone: The CDR3 is cut off 3 residues early in the read; its end comes from the germline J gene. This chain joins TRBV19 and TRBJ2-7; a weak D match, TRBD1 (7 bases). Germline CDR1 and CDR2: LNHDA and SQIVND (reference sequence). The CDR3 sequence is 15 residues long. The V gene lost 5 bases and the J gene lost 2 bases, with 16 bases spanning the gap. The covered CDR3 bases are TGTGCCAGTAGTGTTCAGGGGGGCCGGGCCTACGAG. Translating gives CASSVQGGRAYE. The whole CDR3 reads CASSVQGGRAYEQYF.

Turning to this clone: The sequence runs out 3 residues before the end of the CDR3; the remainder is reconstructed from the germline J gene. This chain uses TRBV5-1 with TRBJ2-5; 7 positions match TRBD1. There are 14 residues in the CDR3. The V and J ends lost 0 bases and 5 bases, in that order; junction bases with no gene match: 4. CDR1 and CDR2 from the germline V gene are SGHRS and YFSETQ. Incomplete CDR3 DNA: TGCGCCAGCAGCTTGGACAGGGGATTCGAGACC. Its translation: CASSLDRGFET. The whole CDR3 reads CASSLDRGFETQYF.

A note on this clone: The CDR3 goes on 3 residues after the read ends, and that part is filled in from the germline J gene. The chain employs TRBV6-2 or TRBV6-3 and TRBJ2-3; unclear D gene. V was clipped by 7 bases and J by 4 bases, with 12 bases between them. Looked up from germline, CDR1 is MNHEY and CDR2 is SVGEGT. The CDR3 sequence is 13 residues long. CDR3 DNA (partial): TGTGCCAGCACTCCTCTGTTTGCAGATACG. Its protein is CASTPLFADT. The entire CDR3 sequence reads CASTPLFADTQYF.

Note on this clone: The read terminates 3 residues before the CDR3 end, so the remaining end is supplied by the germline J gene. This chain joins TRBV20-1 and TRBJ1-5; D remains ambiguous. Looked up from germline, CDR1 is DFQATT and CDR2 is SNEGSKA (reference sequence). This CDR3 has 13 amino acids. V was pared by 2 bases and J by 3 bases, with 8 bases between. Incomplete CDR3 DNA: TGCAGTGCTAGATCCCGACTCAATCAGCCC. It yields the protein CSARSRLNQP. The entire CDR3 protein is CSARSRLNQPQHF.